The next 27 T cell receptor beta chains were all read from a single sample in a study of molecular identifiers for immune sequencing clone quantification. One entry per CDR3 protein, called by TCRdb with MiXCR from the PCR reads. The table shows hundreds of thousands of distinct CDR3 sequences, with less than 30% occurring only once. What was sequenced was naive CD8+ T cells from blood, with Jurkat cell RNA spiked in. Described subset: FACS-sorted CD8+CD4-CCR7+CD45RA+ naive T cells. The receptors originated from a human donor in good health. Some libraries in this study had Jurkat cell RNA spiked in.

A word on this clonotype: Just one base apart from a much larger clone, this may be a read error. The CDR3 DNA reads TGTGCCAGCAGTTTAGCTCTTAACAGGACGCATCGCTATGGCTACACCTTC. It is translated as CASSLALNRTHRYGYTF. This chain joins TRBV12-3 or TRBV12-4 and TRBJ1-2; D might be TRBD1 (5 bases). Trimming took 0 bases from V and 4 from J, leaving 18 bases between them. The length of the CDR3 is 17 residues.

The chain uses TRBV2 and TRBJ2-3; TRBD1 matches 8 bases. The CDR3 extends over 15 amino acids. V dropped 2 bases and J dropped 3; count of bases not matched to a gene: 4. Germline V CDR1 and CDR2: SNHLY, FYNNEI. The CDR3 sequence is CASSEIRGQTDTQYF. The CDR3, as DNA: TGTGCCAGCAGTGAAATCAGGGGGCAAACAGATACGCAGTATTTT.

About this clonotype: Just one base apart from a much larger clone, this may be a read error. The chain couples TRBV5-4 to TRBJ2-7, with D perhaps TRBD1 (5 bases). Between the trimmed V and J ends, which lost 2 bases and 7 bases, there was a span of 16 bases. Germline lookup yields CDR1 SGHNT and CDR2 YYREEE (reference sequence). The CDR3 extends over 14 amino acids. The DNA for the CDR3 is TGTGCCAGCAGCTTCTCCCCGGACATGGAAGAGCAGTACTTC. The encoded protein is CASSFSPDMEEQYF. Together with reference TRBV5-4 and TRBJ2-7, the CDR3 gives the full variable domain: ETGVTQSPTHLIKTRGQQVTLRCSSQSGHNTVSWYQQALGQGPQFIFQYYREEENGRGNFPPRFSGLQFPNYSSELNVNALELDDSALYLCASSFSPDMEEQYFGPGTRLTVT.

Only one count was recorded for this clonotype. It may be a read error: a sequence one base away is much more abundant. The J gene is TRBJ2-3, the V gene TRBV27; D gene ambiguous. Looked up from germline, CDR1 is MNHEY and CDR2 is SMNVEV (reference sequence). There are 16 residues in the CDR3. The CDR3 coding sequence is TGTGCCAGCAGTTTAATCGCCCCGGCTGGCACAGATACGCTGTATTTT. Its protein is CASSLIAPAGTDTLYF.

Points on this clonotype: Compared with germline, one end of the junction differs, possibly owing to a read error. The V and J genes are TRBV18 and TRBJ2-7, with D perhaps TRBD1 (5 bases). The length of the CDR3 is 13 residues. Germline CDR1 reads KGHSH; CDR2 reads LQKENI. CDR3 nucleotide sequence: TGTGCCAGCTCACCACGGGGCTTCTACGAGCGGTACTTC. Translating gives CASSPRGFYERYF.

Comments on this clonotype: A much larger clonotype is one base distant, so this may be a read error. The chain carries TRBV14 and TRBJ2-5, with D unresolved. CDR3 length: 13 amino acids. From germline, CDR1 is SGHDN and CDR2 FVKESK. CDR3 in amino acids: CAGSQGDWKTQYF. DNA of the CDR3: TGTGCCGGCAGCCAAGGTGACTGGAAGACCCAGTACTTC.

This clonotype has at least ten counts. The chain uses TRBV28 and TRBJ2-4; 9 positions agree with TRBD1. Losses at the gene ends were 3 bases for V and 2 bases for J; bases not matched to a gene: 5. The CDR3 sequence is 16 residues long. Germline V lookup: CDR1 MDHEN, CDR2 SYDVKM. CDR3 nucleotide sequence: TGTGCCAGCAGTTTTTCACAGGGGGCGACCAAAAACATTCAGTACTTC. Amino acid sequence: CASSFSQGATKNIQYF.

This clonotype appeared many times. V gene TRBV20-1 combines with J gene TRBJ2-3; D ambiguous. The CDR3 loop spans 13 amino acids. The V gene's germline CDR1 is DFQATT and CDR2 SNEGSKA (reference sequence). The ends were cut back, 5 bases at V and 6 bases at J, with 15 bases in the middle. The CDR3 loop reads CSAYYNLGDTQYF. CDR3 DNA sequence: TGCAGTGCTTACTACAATCTCGGGGATACGCAGTATTTT.

This clonotype was counted at least ten times. The genes are TRBV29-1 and TRBJ2-2; D might be TRBD1 (6 bases). The CDR3 runs 13 residues. The V end lost 5 bases, the J end lost 1 base, and 8 bases lay between the germline ends. Germline V gene data show CDR1 as SQVTM and CDR2 as ANQGSEA. The CDR3: CSVRQENTGELFF. Written as DNA, the CDR3 is TGCAGCGTTAGACAGGAGAACACCGGGGAGCTGTTTTTT.

CDR3 loop: CASSLRSVTGPYEQYF. The CDR3 region has the DNA TGCGCCAGCAGCCTAAGATCAGTGACAGGACCCTACGAGCAGTACTTC. This rearrangement joins TRBV4-1 to TRBJ2-7; D might be TRBD1 (6 bases). Germline V gene sequence: CDR1 MGHRA, CDR2 YSYEKL. The CDR3 totals 16 residues. V was shortened by 4 bases and J by 2 bases, with 18 bases between the two germline ends.

V and J are TRBV24-1 and TRBJ1-1; D remains ambiguous. V lost 10 bases to trimming and J lost 1 base, with 12 bases between them. Germline loops: CDR1 KGHDR, CDR2 SFDVKD. The length of the CDR3 is 13 residues. CDR3 protein: CATQLRRNTEAFF. In DNA, the CDR3 is TGTGCCACTCAACTACGGAGGAACACTGAAGCTTTCTTT.

This clonotype was seen a few times. The chain uses TRBV19 and TRBJ1-1, with D unclear. The ends were cut back, 4 bases at V and 3 bases at J, with 6 bases in the middle. Germline V gene lookup returns CDR1 LNHDA and CDR2 SQIVND (reference sequence). The CDR3 spans 12 residues. This CDR3 reads CASSRRDTEAFF. CDR3 in DNA: TGTGCCAGTAGTAGAAGGGACACTGAAGCTTTCTTT.

This clonotype was seen only once. The chain has TRBV29-1 and TRBJ2-7, with D perhaps matching TRBD1 (5 bases). The CDR3 loop spans 14 amino acids. Trimming stripped 4 bases from V and 1 base from J, with 14 bases between. The germline V gene encodes CDR1 SQVTM and CDR2 ANQGSEA. The CDR3 DNA follows: TGCAGCGTTGTCCAGGGTCAGGGTTCCTACGAGCAGTACTTC. Amino acids: CSVVQGQGSYEQYF.

Notes on this clonotype: This may stem from a read error, because a much larger clone lies one nucleotide away. The chain combines TRBV25-1 with TRBJ2-7; TRBD1 matches at 9 bases. The germline CDR1 and CDR2 sequences are MGHDK and SYGVNS. The CDR3 has 14 residues. CDR3 in amino acids: CASSDWDRVHERYF. The CDR3 DNA reads TGTGCCAGCAGTGATTGGGACAGGGTCCACGAGCGGTACTTC.

This clonotype was picked up many times. V gene TRBV7-9 combines with J gene TRBJ1-5, with no clear D. Trimming shortened V by 5 bases and J by 0 bases, and 5 bases separated the two germline ends. The CDR3 extends over 13 amino acids. In germline, CDR1 is SEHNR, CDR2 FQNEAQ (reference sequence). The CDR3 DNA reads as TGTGCCAGCAGCCACTATAGCAATCAGCCCCAGCATTTT. Translating it yields CASSHYSNQPQHF.

This clonotype was seen a few times. The CDR3 does not end in the conserved phenylalanine or tryptophan, so this is likely a read error. The V and J genes are TRBV7-9 and TRBJ2-3; D unresolved. CDR3 length equals 14 residues. CDR1 is SEHNR, CDR2 FQNEAQ, per germline (reference sequence). The V gene lost 8 bases and the J gene lost 3 bases, with 15 bases spanning the gap. The CDR3 protein is CASSPGIGTDTQYL. The CDR3 nucleotides are TGTGCCAGCTCCCCCGGAATTGGGACAGATACGCAGTATTTA.

This clonotype was observed a few times. In DNA form, the CDR3 reads TGCAGTGCTAAGACACCAACCAGCTCTGGAAACACCATATATTTT. Its translation is CSAKTPTSSGNTIYF. This chain uses TRBV20-1 with TRBJ1-3, with D unresolved. CDR3 length: 15 amino acids. Trimming pared 4 bases from V and 0 bases from J, leaving 13 bases between. Per the germline V gene, CDR1 is DFQATT and CDR2 is SNEGSKA (reference sequence).

The chain links TRBV27 to TRBJ1-2; D unresolved. This CDR3 contains 13 residues. Per germline, CDR1 MNHEY and CDR2 SMNVEV (reference sequence). Trimming stripped 5 bases from V and 4 bases from J, with 11 bases between. CDR3: CASSRKGIYGYTF. CDR3 nucleotide sequence: TGTGCCAGCAGTCGTAAAGGGATCTATGGCTACACCTTC.

Concerning this clonotype itself: This may be a read error: a much more frequent sequence differs by one nucleotide. Given the absence of the conserved phenylalanine or tryptophan at the CDR3 end, a read error is likely. The gene calls are TRBV6-1 and TRBJ1-1; D is ambiguous. Germline values: CDR1 MNHNS, CDR2 SASEGT. Trimming removed 2 bases at V and 4 bases at J, with 11 bases between. The CDR3 extends over 14 amino acids. The CDR3 spells CASSESLVGTEAFS. In DNA form, the CDR3 reads TGTGCCAGCAGTGAAAGTCTAGTTGGCACTGAAGCTTTCTCT.

This chain connects TRBV6-6 to TRBJ2-1; D might be TRBD1 (5 bases). Trimming removed 7 bases at V and 2 bases at J, with 18 bases between. The CDR3 sequence is 16 residues long. Germline V gene data show CDR1 as MNHNY and CDR2 as SVGAGI (reference sequence). For the CDR3, the DNA is TGTGCCAGCATCGGATCAGGGAAGATAACCTACAATGAGCAGTTCTTC. Residues: CASIGSGKITYNEQFF.

This clonotype was detected many times. The V call is TRBV6-6, the J call TRBJ2-2; TRBD1 aligns across 7 bases. This CDR3 contains 13 residues. Germline loops: CDR1 MNHNY, CDR2 SVGAGI (reference sequence). Trimming took 10 bases from V and 5 from J; bases not matched to a gene: 7. CDR3 sequence reads: CATSQGETGELFF. The CDR3 region has the DNA TGTGCCACATCCCAGGGGGAGACCGGGGAGCTGTTTTTT.

V is TRBV4-1 and J is TRBJ2-1; no clear D gene. V dropped 0 bases and J dropped 5 bases, with 11 bases sitting between them. Germline V gives CDR1 MGHRA, CDR2 YSYEKL. The CDR3 has 15 residues. The chain's CDR3 is CASSQDKTWNNEQFF. The CDR3 coding sequence is TGCGCCAGCAGCCAAGATAAGACATGGAACAATGAGCAGTTCTTC.

The sample holds many counts of this clonotype. The J gene is TRBJ2-5, the V gene TRBV29-1, with 14 bases matching TRBD2. Germline V gene data show CDR1 as SQVTM and CDR2 as ANQGSEA. V trimming: 3 bases; J trimming: 4 bases; junction bases outside the gene matches: 1. The CDR3 has 14 residues. The CDR3 DNA reads TGCAGCGTTGAGGGACTAGCGGGAGTAGAGACCCAGTACTTC. It encodes CSVEGLAGVETQYF.

This clonotype was observed many times. This rearrangement joins TRBV6-2 or TRBV6-3 to TRBJ2-4, with D unresolved. The V gene lost 6 bases and the J gene lost 2 bases, with 14 bases spanning the gap. CDR1 is MNHEY, CDR2 SVGEGT, per germline. The CDR3 covers 15 residues. The CDR3 DNA sequence: TGTGCCAGCAGCCCCCTCGGTCCTCCCAAAAACATTCAGTACTTC. This encodes CASSPLGPPKNIQYF.

This chain connects TRBV27 to TRBJ1-6; no firm D call. This CDR3 region has 12 residues. V gave up 5 bases and J gave up 8 bases, with 7 bases separating them. Germline CDR1 reads MNHEY; CDR2 reads SMNVEV (reference sequence). In nucleotides, the CDR3 is TGTGCCAGCAGTCTCACGGATTCACCCCTCCACTTT. Translation gives CASSLTDSPLHF.

This clonotype was observed many times. The chain uses TRBV27 and TRBJ2-7; the D gene is possibly TRBD1 (5 bases). This CDR3 contains 14 residues. Germline loops: CDR1 MNHEY, CDR2 SMNVEV (reference sequence). Trimming cost V 5 bases and J 2 bases, with 13 bases left between them. In nucleotides, the CDR3 is TGTGCCAGCAGTACTCTGGGCAGGGCCTACGAGCAGTACTTC. This codes for CASSTLGRAYEQYF.

As to this clonotype: No conserved phenylalanine or tryptophan is present at the end of the CDR3, so a read error is the likely explanation. This chain connects TRBV4-3 to TRBJ2-7; D might be TRBD1 (6 bases). V was shortened by 3 bases and J by 4 bases, with 10 bases between the two germline ends. Germline V gene data show CDR1 as LGHNA and CDR2 as YSLEER. The CDR3 consists of 13 residues. The CDR3 sequence is CASSHTTGYEQYS. The CDR3 DNA reads as TGCGCCAGCAGCCACACTACAGGGTACGAGCAGTACTCC.